The 23 T cell receptor beta chains below all came from one sample that was sequenced in a study of blood T cells in healthy people across ages. Primed by a sample-barcoded 5' primer and a J-beta primer mix, a second PCR proceeded for about 6 to 12 cycles. MiXCR, run by TCRdb on the 5' RACE reads, gives a single entry per CDR3 protein. The data contain around 900,000 distinct CDR3 sequences, under 35% of them singletons. The sequenced sample consisted of blood. The receptors were gathered from an elderly woman in good health.

The chain combines TRBV6-2 or TRBV6-3 with TRBJ1-1; 8 bases fit TRBD1. Germline CDR1 is MNHEY and CDR2 is SVGEGT. The CDR3 runs to 15 residues. Unmatched junction bases numbered 13, after V lost 6 bases and J lost 7 bases. The CDR3 bases are TGTGCCAGCAGACTAATGACAGGGGTTCGGATTGAAGCTTTCTTT. It translates to CASRLMTGVRIEAFF.

The chain combines TRBV2 with TRBJ2-6, with D possibly matching TRBD2 (5 bases). The CDR3 totals 14 residues. Germline values: CDR1 SNHLY, CDR2 FYNNEI. With 4 bases removed from V and 3 bases from J, the gap between germline ends came to 7 bases. CDR3 region: CASSVGGGANVLTF. The DNA of the CDR3 is TGTGCCAGCAGTGTTGGAGGTGGGGCCAACGTCCTGACTTTC.

This clonotype was counted at least ten times. The V and J genes are TRBV11-2 and TRBJ2-6; a weak D match, TRBD2 (5 bases). Germline assignment: CDR1 SGHAT and CDR2 FQNNGV. This CDR3 is built from 18 residues. V gave up 1 base and J gave up 0 bases, with 13 bases separating them. The DNA of the CDR3 is TGTGCCAGCAGCTTAGGACTCGGCGGGCTCTCTGGGGCCAACGTCCTGACTTTC. Its protein is CASSLGLGGLSGANVLTF.

This clonotype was found many times. The chain recombines TRBV4-2 with TRBJ2-5; no clear D. Trimming removed 0 bases at V and 5 bases at J, with 10 bases between. Germline V gives CDR1 LGHNA, CDR2 YNFKEQ. The CDR3 is made up of 14 amino acids. This CDR3 reads CASSQDARAETQYF. The CDR3 DNA sequence: TGTGCCAGCAGCCAAGACGCCCGGGCTGAGACCCAGTACTTC.

This clonotype has only a few counts. Since a much larger clone is just one base distant, this may be a read error. The chain is built from TRBV20-1 and TRBJ2-5; D may be TRBD1 (6 bases). The CDR3 totals 13 residues. The germline gives CDR1 DFQATT, CDR2 SNEGSKA (reference sequence). Trimming removed 6 bases at V and 6 bases at J, with 17 bases between. CDR3 in amino acids: CSAQIQGRKTQYF. The DNA of the CDR3 is TGCAGTGCCCAAATACAGGGTCGCAAGACCCAGTACTTC.

For this clonotype: Compared with germline, one end of the junction differs, possibly owing to a read error. DNA for the CDR3: TGTGCCGTCAGGGGACGGGAAGTAAATGAGCAGTACTTC. It specifies CAVRGREVNEQYF. The chain is built from TRBV10-3 and TRBJ2-5; possible D gene TRBD1, 6 bases. CDR3 length: 13 residues. CDR1 is ENHRY, CDR2 SYGVKD, per germline.

This clonotype was recorded at least ten times. The chain joins TRBV7-2 to TRBJ2-1; D possibly corresponds to TRBD1 (5 bases). The germline V gene encodes CDR1 SGHTA and CDR2 FQGNSA. Trimming removed 7 bases from V and 8 bases from J, with 21 bases in between. CDR3 length: 15 amino acids. CDR3 loop: CASTINSGFGDEQFF. For the CDR3, the DNA is TGTGCCAGCACCATTAACTCAGGGTTTGGGGATGAGCAGTTCTTC.

About this clonotype: Given a much more abundant clone one base away, this may be a read error. The rearrangement links TRBV20-1 to TRBJ2-1, with D perhaps matching TRBD2 (7 bases). There are 17 residues in the CDR3. V gave up 3 bases and J gave up 0 bases, with 18 bases separating them. Per germline, CDR1 DFQATT and CDR2 SNEGSKA (reference sequence). CDR3 sequence reads: CSASTGGGLSSYNEQFF. CDR3 DNA: TGCAGTGCTAGCACTGGCGGGGGCCTCAGCTCCTACAATGAGCAGTTCTTC.

This chain links TRBV9 with TRBJ1-1; 12 bases match TRBD1. Germline CDR1 is SGDLS and CDR2 is YYNGEE. The V segment lost 0 bases and the J segment 5 bases; nucleotides outside the gene matches: 2. The CDR3 length is 15 residues. The CDR3 here is CASSVAGQGATEAFF. CDR3 sequence (DNA): TGTGCCAGCAGCGTAGCGGGACAGGGGGCGACTGAAGCTTTCTTT.

The V call is TRBV5-6, the J call TRBJ2-5; 7 bases match TRBD1. Germline loops: CDR1 SGHDT, CDR2 YYEEEE. J lost 0 bases, V lost 0 bases, and 2 bases had no gene match. The CDR3 totals 15 residues. The CDR3 protein is CASSLAGQDQETQYF. The CDR3 region has the DNA TGTGCCAGCAGCTTGGCCGGACAGGACCAAGAGACCCAGTACTTC. Complete variable domain (other parts from reference TRBV5-6 and TRBJ2-5): DAGVTQSPTHLIKTRGQQVTLRCSPKSGHDTVSWYQQALGQGPQFIFQYYEEEERQRGNFPDRFSGHQFPNYSSELNVNALLLGDSALYLCASSLAGQDQETQYFGPGTRLLVL.

This clonotype appeared once. A read error is possible here, since a much larger clone lies one base away. V usage is TRBV27 and J usage is TRBJ2-6; tentative D call: TRBD2 (6 bases). The CDR3 is made up of 17 amino acids. Germline CDR1 and CDR2: MNHEY and SMNVEV (reference sequence). CDR3 sequence (DNA): TGTGCCGGCAGTTTATGGGGACTGAGCTCTGGGGCCAACGTCCTGACTTTC. As protein: CAGSLWGLSSGANVLTF.

A few counts support this clonotype. A clone one base away is much larger, so this may be a read error. This rearrangement joins TRBV29-1 to TRBJ1-4; 7 bases align to TRBD1. CDR1 and CDR2 from the germline V gene are SQVTM and ANQGSEA. The CDR3 has 12 residues. This chain's CDR3 is CSVEAQGGKRFF. DNA of the CDR3: TGCAGCGTTGAAGCCCAGGGGGGAAAACGGTTTTTT.

This clonotype was seen a few times. V gene TRBV30 combines with J gene TRBJ1-1, with 9 positions matching TRBD1. CDR1 GTSNPN and CDR2 SVGIG come from the germline V gene (reference sequence). The J segment lost 0 bases and the V segment lost 2 bases, leaving 4 bases of the junction unmatched. The CDR3 extends over 15 amino acids. The CDR3 sequence is CAWSPGQGMNTEAFF. The CDR3 DNA reads as TGTGCCTGGAGTCCCGGACAGGGGATGAACACTGAAGCTTTCTTT.

This clonotype has a count of ten or more. The V and J genes are TRBV6-2 or TRBV6-3 and TRBJ2-7; no clear D gene. This CDR3 spans 11 amino acids. Per germline, CDR1 MNHEY and CDR2 SVGEGT. V was cut by 9 bases and J by 1 base, with 7 bases left in between. The CDR3 DNA reads as TGTGCCAGTAAGAGTTCCTACGAGCAGTACTTC. Translated, it gives CASKSSYEQYF.

This clonotype was found many times. The CDR3 coding sequence is TGCGCCAGCAGCCCCGGACCCGGGGGGGGTGAGCAGTTCTTC. Translation: CASSPGPGGGEQFF. The chain employs TRBV5-1 and TRBJ2-1, with 8 nucleotides matching TRBD2. Germline CDR1 is SGHRS and CDR2 is YFSETQ. The CDR3 has 14 residues. The V and J ends lost 4 bases and 9 bases, in that order; junction bases with no gene match: 9.

This clonotype has only a few counts. V is TRBV10-3 and J is TRBJ1-5; D might be TRBD1 (6 bases). Germline V gives CDR1 ENHRY, CDR2 SYGVKD. The CDR3 is 14 residues long. V lost 10 bases to trimming and J lost 3 bases, with 16 bases between them. CDR3: CATTGDIINQPQHF. CDR3 DNA: TGTGCCACCACGGGGGACATAATCAATCAGCCCCAGCATTTT.

This clonotype was picked up many times. The gene calls are TRBV20-1 and TRBJ1-4, with TRBD1 identical over 10 bases. Germline-derived CDR1 and CDR2 are DFQATT and SNEGSKA (reference sequence). The CDR3 is 16 amino acids. Trimming took 0 bases from V and 4 from J; bases not matched to a gene: 5. The CDR3 nucleotides read TGCAGTGCTAGAGATACCGGGACAGGGGTTAATGAAAAACTGTTTTTT. Its protein is CSARDTGTGVNEKLFF.

This clonotype appeared many times. The chain is built from TRBV7-2 and TRBJ2-1; a possible D gene is TRBD2 (5 bases). The CDR3 is made up of 14 amino acids. CDR1 is SGHTA, CDR2 FQGNSA, per germline. V lost 5 bases and J lost 9, with 17 bases in between. CDR3 region: CASSPRANWGEQFF. The CDR3 coding sequence is TGTGCCAGCAGCCCGAGGGCCAATTGGGGTGAGCAGTTCTTC. Full variable domain (rest looked up from reference TRBV7-2 and TRBJ2-1): GAGVSQSPSNKVTEKGKDVELRCDPISGHTALYWYRQSLGQGLEFLIYFQGNSAPDKSGLPSDRFSAERTGGSVSTLTIQRTQQEDSAVYLCASSPRANWGEQFFGPGTRLTVL.

At least ten counts were recorded for this clonotype. This sequence joins TRBV6-2 or TRBV6-3 and TRBJ2-5, with TRBD2 matching 7 bases. V lost 8 bases, J lost 4 bases, and 16 bases stayed unmatched. The CDR3 loop spans 16 amino acids. Germline values: CDR1 MNHEY, CDR2 SVGEGT. The CDR3 coding sequence is TGTGCCAGCTCCCACTCGCGGACTAGATCTCCAGAGACCCAGTACTTC. Its protein product is CASSHSRTRSPETQYF.

The table lists this clonotype with many counts. The chain has TRBV12-3 or TRBV12-4 and TRBJ2-3, with TRBD2 matching over 11 bases. The CDR3 length is 15 residues. V shed 6 bases and J 4 bases; nucleotides not matched to a gene: 6. The CDR3 DNA reads TGTGCCAGCAGCCCGAGACTAGCGGGGTCAGATACGCAGTATTTT. Its translation is CASSPRLAGSDTQYF.

This clonotype was detected ten times or more. The chain is built from TRBV4-2 and TRBJ2-4, with D unclear. The ends were cut back, 5 bases at V and 6 bases at J, with 14 bases in the middle. This CDR3 comprises 14 residues. The germline V gene has CDR1 LGHNA and CDR2 YNFKEQ. The CDR3 nucleotides are TGTGCCAGCAGCGAAGGAGTCCCCCGAAACATTCAGTACTTC. It is translated as CASSEGVPRNIQYF.

This clonotype came up a few times. The chain joins TRBV28 to TRBJ1-2, with 9 bases that match TRBD1. The germline CDR1 and CDR2 sequences are MDHEN and SYDVKM. CDR3 length equals 16 residues. V dropped 5 bases and J dropped 8; count of bases not matched to a gene: 15. CDR3 sequence reads: CASSPIPGQGRNGYTF. CDR3 in DNA: TGTGCCAGCAGTCCCATACCCGGACAGGGGAGGAACGGCTACACCTTC.

The chain carries TRBV12-3 or TRBV12-4 and TRBJ2-1; 10 bases are a match to TRBD2. V dropped 2 bases and J dropped 9; count of bases not matched to a gene: 7. This CDR3 has 15 residues. The CDR3 DNA is TGTGCCAGCAGTTTATCGGTAGCGGGAGGTGCTGAGCAGTTCTTC. It translates to CASSLSVAGGAEQFF.